This T cell receptor beta chain comes out of a study of CD4 T cells in relation to SARS-CoV-2 and coronaviruses. Study-level information: ViraFEST: roughly 9-day antigen culture of PBMCs, then TCR beta CDR3 sequencing.

Notes on this clone: Its cognate antigen is unknown.

Over 80,000 naive or memory CD4+ cells were cultured with CEF peptides for nine to ten days. Findings and limits, study-wide: According to naive versus memory sequencing, detected responses are memory recall, not newly primed.

Trimming at V came to 3 bases and at J to 6 bases, leaving 3 bases not matched to a gene. CDR1 and CDR2 from the germline V gene are SGDLS and YYNGEE. The CDR3 sequence is 14 residues long. Sequencing used immunoSEQ multiplex PCR; TCRdb keeps in-frame clones, though not all of them. Of tens of thousands of clones in the sample, more than 60% were seen once. This chain joins TRBV9 and TRBJ2-3; 11 positions agree with TRBD2. This TCR derives from an adult with COVID-19. Sequencing was done on a sample of memory CD4+ T cells from PBMCs, cultured in vitro. For the CDR3, the DNA is TGTGCCAGCAGCGCCCGACTAGCGGGGGATACGCAGTATTTT. It translates to CASSARLAGDTQYF.